This paragraph reports one TCR beta chain. It has no known antigen specificity. Per-base qualities were not stored, and no clone one base away is much larger. The patients picked for sequencing were ones in whom flow cytometry had shown an expansion of CD8+CD57+ cells. All patients had severe acquired aplastic anemia diagnosed by International Study of Aplastic Anemia and Agranulocytosis and Camitta criteria. No patient had received any therapy when blood was sampled. The study deep-sequenced TCR repertoires of sorted CD4+ and CD8+ blood T cells from severe aplastic anemia patients and healthy subjects. Patients were enrolled in the USA under clinicaltrials.gov protocols 00001620, 01623167, 00001397, 00071045, 00081523 and 00961064. Ficoll-Paque density gradient centrifugation was used to isolate peripheral blood mononuclear cells. Before DNA extraction, CD4+ and CD8+ T cells were sorted with FACS or magnetic beads.

The sample originates from a study of CD8+CD57+ T cells in acquired aplastic anemia listed by TCRdb under 2018. Context from the whole study: A mean of around 3 ug of DNA, ranging from roughly 0.19 to 30 ug, was extracted from sorted CD4+ and CD8+ cells. CD8+CD57+ expansion was defined as frequency above the mean frequency observed in healthy subjects.

Profiling of TCR beta VDJ combinations and CDR3 sequences used genomic DNA as the template. An Illumina HiSeq 2000 was the platform used for TCR repertoire sequencing. In the authors' own workflow: Repertoire assessment relied on Simpson's diversity index, CDR3 size and DJ length profiles, and TRBV/TRBJ rearrangement plots. Whichever DNA sequence was most abundant in the deep sequencing data was defined as the immunodominant clone. CDR3 amino acid sequences were screened for sharing across subjects and compared with published repertoires and the VDJdb database. The public reads were run again by TCRdb, first through fastp at Q25 and then through MiXCR, and only productive beta chains were kept. Merged by CDR3 protein, the rows form single entries marked with the most common genes and DNA. TCRdb assigned the V and J calls; the authors' analysis was not used. The sample contains hundreds of thousands of distinct CDR3 sequences, around 32% of them found a single time. Nearly 0.85% of the sample lies in the top ten.

Broader findings and caveats from the paper: About 29 CD8+ CDR3 sequences were found to be shared between patients and controls, but these sequences appeared to be highly expressed in patients and within the immunodominant clones of the patients. Patients and healthy controls showed no significant difference in CD8+ Simpson's diversity (P=0.060).

Trimming costs V 3 bases and J 5 bases, and their ends lie 27 bases apart. Including the terminal cysteine and valine, the CDR3 comprises 18 residues. CDR3 DNA only is kept here, 54 bases in frame from base 1. The germline V gene sets CDR1 to SGHDT and CDR2 to YYEEEE. The sample was sorted CD4+, CD8+, or CD8+CD57+ T cells (not recorded which) from PBMCs. The source is a human donor with aplastic anemia. In this chain, TRBV5-6 is recombined with TRBJ2-7; perhaps TRBD2 is the D gene, with 6 bases matching. The base sequence is TGTGCCAGCAGCTCCACCATTACGCGGGGAGTCGCTCGCCACGAGCAGTACGTC. This encodes CASSSTITRGVARHEQYV.